This TCR beta chain derives from a study of blood T cell repertoires in COVID-19. Study in general: Italy, Spain and the United States were the sources of the convalescent and acute COVID-19 samples. Sample material is recorded as cDNA or gDNA derived from T cells, B-cell-depleted T cells, or PBMCs.

In this sample, this clone turned up a few times. Original data processing: The assay estimated nucleated cells by amplifying reference gene primers. The data were produced by immunoSEQ multiplex PCR, yet TCRdb's version contains in-frame clones alone and is incomplete. That table is the source of V, J and clone size, and D and trimming were worked out from the DNA. Among approximately 210,000 clones listed, 88% were seen once. There are 14 residues in the CDR3. CDR1 and CDR2 from the germline V gene are ENHRY and SYGVKD. With 7 bases clipped from V and 6 bases from J, the junction kept 8 bases outside the gene matches.

The sequence was collected from a woman between 40 and 50 years old who had recovered from COVID-19. The material sequenced was peripheral blood. The chain uses TRBV10-3 and TRBJ2-1, with 8 bases that match TRBD1. The CDR3 reads CAITAGGLPNEQFF. CDR3 bases: TGTGCCATCACCGCAGGGGGCCTTCCCAATGAGCAGTTCTTC.